The clone carrying this T cell receptor (beta chain) has just a few counts. The data were taken from a study of cytomegalovirus exposure and HLA in healthy donors. V was clipped by 5 bases and J by 6 bases, with 11 bases between them. This CDR3 spans 11 amino acids. The germline gives CDR1 DFQATT, CDR2 SNEGSKA (reference sequence). Produced via immunoSEQ multiplex PCR; TCRdb's table is partial and in-frame only. The repertoire includes over 100,000 clones, 89% of them detected once, and over 1% sits in the top ten. The sequence was collected from a woman aged 18 to 35 in good health and CMV-seronegative. Sequenced input: PBMCs. The chain recombines TRBV20-1 with TRBJ2-7, with a tentative D call TRBD2 (5 bases). Here the CDR3 reads CSAQRGLEQYF. In nucleotides, the CDR3 is TGCAGTGCTCAGAGAGGGCTCGAGCAGTACTTC.